The 14 T cell receptor beta chains listed next were all sequenced from one sample in a study of blood T cell repertoires in COVID-19. The data were produced by immunoSEQ multiplex PCR, yet TCRdb's version contains in-frame clones alone and is incomplete. Found here are 130,000 to 150,000 clones, around 83% of them singletons; the top ten hold about 6.8%. Sequenced input: peripheral blood. The receptors were gathered from a woman aged 45-65 years in a cohort sampled during active or convalescent COVID-19.

This sequence joins TRBV21-1 and TRBJ1-1. TRBV21-1 corresponds to a pseudogene. This CDR3 region has 13 residues. The CDR3: CASSADSNTEAFF. The CDR3 coding sequence is TGTGCCAGCAGCGCGGACTCTAACACTGAAGCTTTCTTT.

This chain uses TRBV19 with TRBJ1-4, with TRBD1 matching 7 bases. The CDR3 length is 14 residues. Germline-derived CDR1 and CDR2 are LNHDA and SQIVND (reference sequence). The trim removed 6 bases at V and 7 bases at J, leaving 8 bases unmatched. The CDR3 loop is CASRPQGRVEKLFF. CDR3 bases: TGTGCCAGTAGGCCACAGGGGAGAGTTGAAAAACTGTTTTTT.

The chain has TRBV25-1 and TRBJ1-1, with D perhaps matching TRBD1 (6 bases). Germline V gene sequence: CDR1 MGHDK, CDR2 SYGVNS. V was pared by 3 bases and J by 5 bases, with 13 bases between. This CDR3 is built from 14 residues. The CDR3 here is CASSDQGMRTEAFF. DNA of the CDR3: TGTGCCAGCAGTGACCAGGGGATGCGAACTGAAGCTTTCTTT. The full variable domain, its missing parts supplied by reference TRBV25-1 and TRBJ1-1, is EADIYQTPRYLVIGTGKKITLECSQTMGHDKMYWYQQDPGMELHLIHYSYGVNSTEKGDLSSESTVSRIRTEHFPLTLESARPSHTSQYLCASSDQGMRTEAFFGQGTRLTVV.

This clone came up once. The chain uses TRBV7-9 and TRBJ2-2; 10 nucleotides agree with TRBD1. This CDR3 is 15 amino acids long. J lost 5 bases, V lost 7 bases, and 7 bases had no gene match. The germline CDR1 and CDR2 sequences are SEHNR and FQNEAQ (reference sequence). CDR3 region: CASNDRGPGTGELFF. CDR3 coding DNA: TGTGCCAGCAACGACAGGGGGCCGGGTACCGGGGAGCTGTTTTTT.

CDR3: CASSEGDSGYNEQFF. The CDR3 bases are TGTGCCAGCAGTGAAGGCGATAGCGGCTACAATGAGCAGTTCTTC. The J gene is TRBJ2-1, the V gene TRBV2, with a tentative D call TRBD2 (6 bases). The CDR3 runs 15 residues. The germline CDR1 and CDR2 sequences are SNHLY and FYNNEI. V was shortened by 1 base and J by 3 bases, with 10 bases between the two germline ends.

V usage is TRBV6-1 and J usage is TRBJ1-2; D possibly corresponds to TRBD1 (6 bases). Germline V gene lookup returns CDR1 MNHNS and CDR2 SASEGT. V shed 1 base and J shed 4 bases, with 16 bases lying between them. This CDR3 spans 16 amino acids. The CDR3 loop reads CASSEGGGWGPYGYTF. For the CDR3, the DNA is TGTGCCAGCAGTGAAGGTGGGGGCTGGGGCCCCTATGGCTACACCTTC.

The chain links TRBV10-3 to TRBJ2-3; weak D call: TRBD2 (6 bases). CDR1 is ENHRY, CDR2 SYGVKD, per germline. The V end lost 3 bases, the J end lost 0 bases, and 10 bases lay between the germline ends. The CDR3 length is 15 residues. CDR3 coding DNA: TGTGCCATCAGTGATAGCGGAGTAAGCACAGATACGCAGTATTTT. Protein sequence: CAISDSGVSTDTQYF.

The J gene is TRBJ2-5, the V gene TRBV19; D possibly corresponds to TRBD2 (6 bases). The CDR3 loop spans 14 amino acids. CDR1 LNHDA and CDR2 SQIVND come from the germline V gene (reference sequence). Between the trimmed V and J ends, which lost 1 base and 5 bases, there was a span of 11 bases. This chain's CDR3 is CASSIGGGAETQYF. Here the CDR3 DNA reads TGTGCCAGTAGTATAGGTGGCGGGGCCGAGACCCAGTACTTC.

The V gene is TRBV2, the J gene TRBJ1-1; 9 bases agree with TRBD1. J was trimmed by 3 bases and V by 6 bases; bases with no gene match: 8. Germline CDR1 and CDR2: SNHLY and FYNNEI. The CDR3 runs to 15 residues. The DNA for the CDR3 is TGTGCCAGCAGCGCACAGGGGGCAAGGGACACTGAAGCTTTCTTT. Translation: CASSAQGARDTEAFF.

CDR3 coding DNA: TGTGCCAGCAGCTTAGGGACTAGCGCATATACGCAGTATTTT. Residues: CASSLGTSAYTQYF. V gene TRBV7-6 combines with J gene TRBJ2-3, with 9 nucleotides matching TRBD2. With V trimmed by 1 base and J by 7 bases, 3 bases remained unmatched. Per germline, CDR1 SGHVS and CDR2 FNYEAQ. This CDR3 has 14 residues.

CDR3 amino acids: CASSFSAEETQYF. As DNA, the CDR3 is TGTGCCAGCAGCTTTTCAGCGGAAGAGACCCAGTACTTC. The rearrangement joins TRBV5-6 to TRBJ2-5; possible D gene TRBD2, 5 bases. V dropped 2 bases and J dropped 3 bases, with 8 bases sitting between them. The CDR3 has 13 amino acids. CDR1 is SGHDT and CDR2 is YYEEEE in the germline V gene.

This clone has a handful of counts. The V and J genes are TRBV6-6 and TRBJ1-3; 7 bases align to TRBD1. The trim removed 2 bases at V and 0 bases at J, leaving 1 base unmatched. CDR1 is MNHNY, CDR2 SVGAGI, per germline (reference sequence). This CDR3 spans 15 amino acids. The CDR3: CASSYGTVSGNTIYF. The CDR3 DNA follows: TGTGCCAGCAGTTACGGGACAGTCTCTGGAAACACCATATATTTT.

This sequence joins TRBV14 and TRBJ1-1, with D uncertain. This CDR3 is 15 amino acids long. The germline V gene has CDR1 SGHDN and CDR2 FVKESK. Trimming removed 4 bases at V and 5 bases at J, with 17 bases between. The CDR3 sequence is CASSPPQIRGTEAFF. The CDR3 nucleotides read TGTGCCAGCAGCCCGCCCCAGATCCGAGGGACTGAAGCTTTCTTT.

V is TRBV30 and J is TRBJ2-2; maybe TRBD2 (6 bases). CDR1 is GTSNPN, CDR2 SVGIG, per germline (reference sequence). The CDR3 sequence is 14 residues long. Trimming pared 7 bases from V and 0 bases from J, leaving 12 bases between. The CDR3 loop reads CASPGGSNTGELFF. CDR3 coding DNA: TGTGCCTCCCCCGGGGGTTCGAACACCGGGGAGCTGTTTTTT.